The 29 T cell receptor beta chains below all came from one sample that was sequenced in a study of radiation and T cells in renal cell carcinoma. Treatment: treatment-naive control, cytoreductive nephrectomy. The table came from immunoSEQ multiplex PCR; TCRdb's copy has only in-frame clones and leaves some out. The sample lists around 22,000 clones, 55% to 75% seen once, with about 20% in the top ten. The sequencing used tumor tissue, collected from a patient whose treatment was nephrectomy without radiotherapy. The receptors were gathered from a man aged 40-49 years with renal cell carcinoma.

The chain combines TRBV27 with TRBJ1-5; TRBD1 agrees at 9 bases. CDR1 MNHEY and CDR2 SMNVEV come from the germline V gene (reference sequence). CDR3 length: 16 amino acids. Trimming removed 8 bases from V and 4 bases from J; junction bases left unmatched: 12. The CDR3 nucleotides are TGTGCCAGCTTGGGACAGGGAGGCCCTTCTAATCAGCCCCAGCATTTT. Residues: CASLGQGGPSNQPQHF.

This chain's CDR3 is CASSPGQVPTDTQYF. Here the CDR3 DNA reads TGTGCCAGCAGTCCTGGACAGGTCCCCACAGATACGCAGTATTTT. The chain carries TRBV7-9 and TRBJ2-3, with 7 bases fitting TRBD1. This CDR3 region has 15 residues. V lost 6 bases, J lost 2 bases, and 8 bases stayed unmatched. Germline-derived CDR1 and CDR2 are SEHNR and FQNEAQ (reference sequence).

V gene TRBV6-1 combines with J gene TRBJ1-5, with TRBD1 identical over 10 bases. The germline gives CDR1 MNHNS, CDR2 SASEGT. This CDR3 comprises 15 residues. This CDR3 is CATGRTGTGVQPQHF. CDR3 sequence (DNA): TGTGCGACTGGTAGGACGGGGACAGGGGTCCAGCCCCAGCATTTT.

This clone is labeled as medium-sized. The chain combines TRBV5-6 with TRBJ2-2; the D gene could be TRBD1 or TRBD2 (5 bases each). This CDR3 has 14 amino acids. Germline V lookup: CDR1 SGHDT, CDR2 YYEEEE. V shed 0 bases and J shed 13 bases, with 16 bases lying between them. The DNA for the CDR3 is TGTGCCAGCAGCTTGGATAGGGGAGCCCGGGTGCTGTTTTTT. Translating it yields CASSLDRGARVLFF.

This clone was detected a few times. The CDR3 is CASSLQLAGGYGDTQYF. The DNA for the CDR3 is TGTGCCAGCAGTCTACAACTAGCGGGAGGGTATGGAGATACGCAGTATTTT. The chain carries TRBV28 and TRBJ2-3, with 13 bases lining up with TRBD2. The CDR3 covers 17 residues. V gave up 5 bases and J gave up 5 bases; unmatched junction bases: 10. Per germline, CDR1 MDHEN and CDR2 SYDVKM.

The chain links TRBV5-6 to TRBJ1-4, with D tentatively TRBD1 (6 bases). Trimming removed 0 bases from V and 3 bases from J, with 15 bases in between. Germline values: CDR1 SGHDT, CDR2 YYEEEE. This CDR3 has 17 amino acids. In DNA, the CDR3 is TGTGCCAGCAGCTTGGGCGCCTTACAGGGCTCTAATGAAAAACTGTTTTTT. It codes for CASSLGALQGSNEKLFF. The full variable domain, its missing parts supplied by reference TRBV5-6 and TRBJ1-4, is DAGVTQSPTHLIKTRGQQVTLRCSPKSGHDTVSWYQQALGQGPQFIFQYYEEEERQRGNFPDRFSGHQFPNYSSELNVNALLLGDSALYLCASSLGALQGSNEKLFFGSGTQLSVL.

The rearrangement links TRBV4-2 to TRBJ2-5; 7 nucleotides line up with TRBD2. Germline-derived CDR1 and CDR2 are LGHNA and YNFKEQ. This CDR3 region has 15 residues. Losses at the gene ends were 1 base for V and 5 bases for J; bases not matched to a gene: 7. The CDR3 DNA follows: TGTGCCAGCAGCCAAGGAAGACGGGGGGAGGAGACCCAGTACTTC. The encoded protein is CASSQGRRGEETQYF.

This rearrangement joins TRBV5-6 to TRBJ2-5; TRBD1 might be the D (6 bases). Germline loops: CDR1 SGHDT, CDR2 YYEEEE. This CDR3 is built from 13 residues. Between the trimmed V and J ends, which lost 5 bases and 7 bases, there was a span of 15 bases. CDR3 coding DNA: TGTGCCAGCAGTATGGGGGCCCGCGGGACCCAGTACTTC. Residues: CASSMGARGTQYF.

The CDR3 DNA reads TGTGCCAGCAGTTCGGACAGGGGTTGGGAGACCCAGTACTTC. It yields the protein CASSSDRGWETQYF. The V and J genes are TRBV27 and TRBJ2-5; 9 bases fit TRBD1. Germline V gives CDR1 MNHEY, CDR2 SMNVEV (reference sequence). This CDR3 region has 14 residues. The V gene end was trimmed by 4 bases and the J gene end by 5 bases; junction bases not matched to a gene: 5.

CDR3 coding DNA: TGTGCCAGCAGCTCAAAACCGACAGGGGTCGGCTACACCTTC. It is translated as CASSSKPTGVGYTF. This chain links TRBV5-6 with TRBJ1-2, with 8 bases that match TRBD1. V gave up 3 bases and J gave up 8 bases; unmatched junction bases: 9. The CDR3 consists of 14 residues. Per germline, CDR1 SGHDT and CDR2 YYEEEE.

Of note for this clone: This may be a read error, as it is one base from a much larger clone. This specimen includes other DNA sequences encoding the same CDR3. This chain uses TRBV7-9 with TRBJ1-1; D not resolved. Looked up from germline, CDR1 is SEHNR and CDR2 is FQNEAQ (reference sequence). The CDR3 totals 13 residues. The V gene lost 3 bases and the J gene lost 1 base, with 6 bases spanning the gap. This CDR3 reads CASSFGPNTEAFF. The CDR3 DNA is TGTGCCAGCAGCTTTGGACCGAACACTGAAGCTTTCTTT.

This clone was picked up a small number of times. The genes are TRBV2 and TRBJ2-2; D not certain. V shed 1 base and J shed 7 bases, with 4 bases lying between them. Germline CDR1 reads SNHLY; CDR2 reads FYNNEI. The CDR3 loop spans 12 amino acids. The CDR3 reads CASSEGVGELFF. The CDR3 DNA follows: TGTGCCAGCAGTGAAGGTGTCGGGGAGCTGTTTTTT. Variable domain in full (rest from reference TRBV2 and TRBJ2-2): EPEVTQTPSHQVTQMGQEVILRCVPISNHLYFYWYRQILGQKVEFLVSFYNNEISEKSEIFDDQFSVERPDGSNFTLKIRSTKLEDSAMYFCASSEGVGELFFGEGSRLTVL.

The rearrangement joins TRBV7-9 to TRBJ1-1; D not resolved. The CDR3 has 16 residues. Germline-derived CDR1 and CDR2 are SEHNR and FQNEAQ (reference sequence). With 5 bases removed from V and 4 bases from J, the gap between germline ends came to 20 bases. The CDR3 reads CASSPPGRLSSTEAFF. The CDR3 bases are TGTGCCAGCAGCCCCCCTGGCCGGCTTTCGAGCACTGAAGCTTTCTTT.

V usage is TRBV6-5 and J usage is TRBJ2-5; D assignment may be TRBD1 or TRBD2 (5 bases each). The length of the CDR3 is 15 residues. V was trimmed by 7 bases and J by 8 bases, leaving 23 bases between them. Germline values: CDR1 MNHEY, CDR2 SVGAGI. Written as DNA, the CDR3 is TGTGCCAGCAAGCCGACAGTGGGGGAAATTGGAACCCAGTACTTC. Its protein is CASKPTVGEIGTQYF.

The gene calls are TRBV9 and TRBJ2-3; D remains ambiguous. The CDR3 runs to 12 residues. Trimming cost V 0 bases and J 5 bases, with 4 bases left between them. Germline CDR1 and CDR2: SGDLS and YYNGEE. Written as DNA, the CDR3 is TGTGCCAGCAGCGTAGAGGGAGATACGCAGTATTTT. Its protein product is CASSVEGDTQYF.

In DNA, the CDR3 is TGCAGCGTTGGAGAAGGGGACGAAAAACTGTTTTTT. Translation gives CSVGEGDEKLFF. This rearrangement joins TRBV29-1 to TRBJ1-4, with D possibly TRBD1 on 5 matching bases. There are 12 residues in the CDR3. With 4 bases removed from V and 8 bases from J, the gap between germline ends came to 11 bases. The germline V gene has CDR1 SQVTM and CDR2 ANQGSEA.

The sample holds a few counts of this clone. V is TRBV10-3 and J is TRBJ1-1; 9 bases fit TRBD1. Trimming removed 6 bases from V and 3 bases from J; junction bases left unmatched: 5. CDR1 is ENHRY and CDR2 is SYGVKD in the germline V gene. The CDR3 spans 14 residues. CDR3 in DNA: TGTGCCATCAGGGGACAGGGCCGGGACACTGAAGCTTTCTTT. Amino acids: CAIRGQGRDTEAFF.

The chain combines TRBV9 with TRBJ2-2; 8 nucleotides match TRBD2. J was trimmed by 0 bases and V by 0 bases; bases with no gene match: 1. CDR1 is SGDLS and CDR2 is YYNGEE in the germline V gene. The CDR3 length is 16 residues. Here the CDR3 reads CASSVAGGANTGELFF. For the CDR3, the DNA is TGTGCCAGCAGCGTAGCGGGGGGGGCGAACACCGGGGAGCTGTTTTTT.

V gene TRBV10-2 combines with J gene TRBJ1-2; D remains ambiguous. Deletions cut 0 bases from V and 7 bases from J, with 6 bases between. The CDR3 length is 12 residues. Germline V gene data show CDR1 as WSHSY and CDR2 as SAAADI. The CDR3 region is CASSESWGGYTF. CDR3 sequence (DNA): TGCGCCAGCAGTGAGTCGTGGGGTGGCTACACCTTC.

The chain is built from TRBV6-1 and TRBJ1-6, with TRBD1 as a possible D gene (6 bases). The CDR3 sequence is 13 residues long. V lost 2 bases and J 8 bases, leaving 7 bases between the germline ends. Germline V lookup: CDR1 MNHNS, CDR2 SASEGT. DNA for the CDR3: TGTGCCAGCAGTGAAAGGGGGGATTCACCCCTCCACTTT. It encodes CASSERGDSPLHF.

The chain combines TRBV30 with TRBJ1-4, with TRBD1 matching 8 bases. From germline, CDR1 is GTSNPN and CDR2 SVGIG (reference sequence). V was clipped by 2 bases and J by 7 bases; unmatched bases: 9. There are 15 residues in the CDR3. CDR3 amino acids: CAWSTKQGGGEKLFF. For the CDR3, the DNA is TGTGCCTGGAGTACCAAACAGGGGGGAGGTGAAAAACTGTTTTTT.

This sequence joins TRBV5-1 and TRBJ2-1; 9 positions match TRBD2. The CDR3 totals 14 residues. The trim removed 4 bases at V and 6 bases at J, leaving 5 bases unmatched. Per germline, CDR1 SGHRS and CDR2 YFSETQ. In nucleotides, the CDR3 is TGCGCCAGCAGCGATAGCGGGAGATTCAATGAGCAGTTCTTC. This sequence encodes CASSDSGRFNEQFF.

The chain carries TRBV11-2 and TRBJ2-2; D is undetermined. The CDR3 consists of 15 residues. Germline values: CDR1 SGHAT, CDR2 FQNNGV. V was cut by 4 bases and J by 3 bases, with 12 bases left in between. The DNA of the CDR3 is TGTGCCAGCAGCTCGAATGCGGAATACACCGGGGAGCTGTTTTTT. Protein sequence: CASSSNAEYTGELFF.

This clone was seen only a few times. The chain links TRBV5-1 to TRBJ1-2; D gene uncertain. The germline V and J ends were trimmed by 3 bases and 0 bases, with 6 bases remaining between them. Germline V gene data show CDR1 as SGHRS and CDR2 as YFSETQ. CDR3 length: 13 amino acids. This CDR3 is CASSSSANYGYTF. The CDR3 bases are TGCGCCAGCAGCTCCTCAGCTAACTATGGCTACACCTTC.

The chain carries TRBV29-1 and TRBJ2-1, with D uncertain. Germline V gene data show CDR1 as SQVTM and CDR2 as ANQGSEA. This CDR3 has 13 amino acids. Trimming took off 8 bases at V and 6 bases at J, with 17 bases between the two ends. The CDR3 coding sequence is TGCAGCCCATGGGTGGAAGTAGCCAATGAGCAGTTCTTC. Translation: CSPWVEVANEQFF.

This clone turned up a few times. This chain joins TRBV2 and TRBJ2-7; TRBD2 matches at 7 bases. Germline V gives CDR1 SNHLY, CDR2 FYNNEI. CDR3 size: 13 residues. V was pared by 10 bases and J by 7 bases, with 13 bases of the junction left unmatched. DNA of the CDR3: TGTGCCACGTCCAGGGCGGGAGCGAAGGAGCAGTACTTC. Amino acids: CATSRAGAKEQYF.

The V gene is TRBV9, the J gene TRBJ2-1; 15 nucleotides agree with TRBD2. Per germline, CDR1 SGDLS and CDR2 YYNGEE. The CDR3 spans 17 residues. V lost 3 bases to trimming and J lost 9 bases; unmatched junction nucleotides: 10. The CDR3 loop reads CASSAEAGTSGRSEQFF. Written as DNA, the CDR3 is TGTGCCAGCAGCGCGGAAGCCGGGACTAGCGGGAGGAGTGAGCAGTTCTTC.

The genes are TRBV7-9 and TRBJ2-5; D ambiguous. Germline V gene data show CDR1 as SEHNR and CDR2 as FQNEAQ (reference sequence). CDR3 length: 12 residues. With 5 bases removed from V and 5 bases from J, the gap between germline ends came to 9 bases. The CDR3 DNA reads TGTGCCAGCAGCGAGGACCGGGAGACCCAGTACTTC. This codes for CASSEDRETQYF.

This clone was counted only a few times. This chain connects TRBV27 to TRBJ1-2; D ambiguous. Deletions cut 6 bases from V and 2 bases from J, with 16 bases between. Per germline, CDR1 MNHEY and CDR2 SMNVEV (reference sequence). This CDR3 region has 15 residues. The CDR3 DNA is TGTGCCAGCAGGGAAGGGCTCTCCGGGAACTATGGCTACACCTTC. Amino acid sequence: CASREGLSGNYGYTF.